This T cell receptor (beta chain) was captured in a study of identical twins. Study results and caveats: The more abundant beta clonotypes in cord blood had fewer insertions, and memory repertoires did not show this.

This clonotype was recorded at least ten times. Antigen unknown. TCRdb passed the 5' RACE reads through MiXCR, listing each CDR3 protein once. This sample has around 160,000 distinct CDR3 sequences, with under 4.5% found just once. The CDR3 extends over 11 amino acids. V lost 9 bases and J 2 bases, leaving 6 bases between the germline ends. Germline loops: CDR1 LGHNT, CDR2 FRNRAP. This chain joins TRBV12-5 and TRBJ2-3; D gene uncertain. The sequence came from a young man in good health. The specimen was memory T cells sorted from blood. This CDR3 is CASQVTDTQYF. The DNA of the CDR3 is TGTGCTAGCCAGGTCACAGATACGCAGTATTTT.